Below are 18 T cell receptor beta chains sequenced from a single sample in a study of CD8+ T cells in alopecia areata. Treatment described: oral pan-JAK inhibitor, 5-10 mg twice daily. Sequencing relied on a cDNA template that was reverse transcribed from extracted RNA. Profiling relied on immunoSEQ multiplex PCR, and the TCRdb table lists in-frame clones only, not all of them. This table has roughly 200,000 clones, about 55% appearing once. The sequences come from CD8+ T cells sorted from blood, collected at week 24, from a patient treated with tofacitinib. The receptors were sampled from a human donor with alopecia areata.

The rearrangement uses TRBV14 and TRBJ1-2; 8 bases fit TRBD1. V was pared by 1 base and J by 8 bases, with 6 bases of the junction left unmatched. The CDR3 length is 14 residues. Germline-derived CDR1 and CDR2 are SGHDN and FVKESK. The CDR3 here is CASSQVDRVIGYTF. The CDR3 DNA reads TGTGCCAGCAGCCAAGTGGACAGGGTTATCGGCTACACCTTC.

The chain has TRBV28 and TRBJ2-3, with TRBD2 identical over 8 bases. The CDR3 is 17 residues long. Germline CDR1 and CDR2: MDHEN and SYDVKM. V lost 6 bases and J lost 4; bases outside the gene matches: 15. The CDR3 DNA reads TGTGCCAGCAGAAAAGGGAGGGGGGGACTAGAGTCAGATACGCAGTATTTT. Residues: CASRKGRGGLESDTQYF.

In this sample, this clone turned up once. The chain joins TRBV15 to TRBJ2-2, with D tentatively TRBD2 (6 bases). V was pared by 3 bases and J by 5 bases, with 13 bases between. CDR1 is LNHNV, CDR2 YYDKDF, per germline (reference sequence). The CDR3 loop spans 15 amino acids. The CDR3 loop reads CATSSSGTPTGELFF. The CDR3, as DNA: TGTGCCACCAGCAGTTCCGGGACTCCGACCGGGGAGCTGTTTTTT.

V and J are TRBV2 and TRBJ2-1, with D perhaps matching TRBD1 (5 bases). With 2 bases removed from V and 6 bases from J, the gap between germline ends came to 8 bases. This CDR3 comprises 13 residues. Germline lookup yields CDR1 SNHLY and CDR2 FYNNEI. The CDR3, as DNA: TGTGCCAGCAGTGAATCAGGGTCCAATGAGCAGTTCTTC. It is translated as CASSESGSNEQFF. The entire variable domain, with the rest obtained from reference TRBV2 and TRBJ2-1, is as follows: EPEVTQTPSHQVTQMGQEVILRCVPISNHLYFYWYRQILGQKVEFLVSFYNNEISEKSEIFDDQFSVERPDGSNFTLKIRSTKLEDSAMYFCASSESGSNEQFFGPGTRLTVL.

This clone was observed a few times. The chain combines TRBV29-1 with TRBJ1-1; no clear D gene. Germline lookup yields CDR1 SQVTM and CDR2 ANQGSEA. The germline V and J ends were trimmed by 6 bases and 5 bases, with 13 bases remaining between them. The CDR3 consists of 12 residues. CDR3 amino acids: CSVPPSGTEAFF. The CDR3 DNA sequence: TGCAGCGTGCCCCCCTCCGGGACTGAAGCTTTCTTT. The entire variable domain, with the rest obtained from reference TRBV29-1 and TRBJ1-1, is as follows: SAVISQKPSRDICQRGTSLTIQCQVDSQVTMMFWYRQQPGQSLTLIATANQGSEATYESGFVIDKFPISRPNLTFSTLTVSNMSPEDSSIYLCSVPPSGTEAFFGQGTRLTVV.

CDR3 sequence reads: CASSTDRSRGQPQHF. The CDR3, as DNA: TGTGCCAGCAGTACGGACAGGTCCCGGGGACAGCCCCAGCATTTT. V and J are TRBV6-5 and TRBJ1-5, with 7 bases aligning to TRBD1. V dropped 5 bases and J dropped 7; count of bases not matched to a gene: 11. This CDR3 is 15 amino acids long. The V gene's germline CDR1 is MNHEY and CDR2 SVGAGI.

The CDR3 loop is CASRTGGLPLHF. CDR3 bases: TGTGCCAGCAGGACCGGGGGTCTACCCCTCCACTTT. V usage is TRBV5-6 and J usage is TRBJ1-6; maybe TRBD1 (5 bases). V was pared by 5 bases and J by 12 bases, with 12 bases between. Germline assignment: CDR1 SGHDT and CDR2 YYEEEE. This CDR3 region has 12 residues.

The rearrangement joins TRBV5-1 to TRBJ2-3; D is uncertain. This CDR3 comprises 15 residues. CDR1 is SGHRS, CDR2 YFSETQ, per germline. The V end was cut by 0 bases, the J end by 0 bases, with 8 bases between. As DNA, the CDR3 is TGCGCCAGCAGCTTGGGAGAGACTAGCACAGATACGCAGTATTTT. Translating it yields CASSLGETSTDTQYF.

This clone was counted between two and nine times. The V call is TRBV9, the J call TRBJ2-2; 8 nucleotides agree with TRBD2. Germline lookup yields CDR1 SGDLS and CDR2 YYNGEE. Trimming removed 3 bases from V and 2 bases from J; junction bases left unmatched: 9. The CDR3 consists of 17 residues. CDR3 nucleotide sequence: TGTGCCAGCAGCGCATTGACGGGAGGGACAAACACCGGGGAGCTGTTTTTT. Amino acids: CASSALTGGTNTGELFF. Full variable domain (remainder filled in from reference TRBV9 and TRBJ2-2): DSGVTQTPKHLITATGQRVTLRCSPRSGDLSVYWYQQSLDQGLQFLIQYYNGEERAKGNILERFSAQQFPDLHSELNLSSLELGDSALYFCASSALTGGTNTGELFFGEGSRLTVL.

The sample holds a few counts of this clone. The V gene is TRBV6-1, the J gene TRBJ1-1; maybe TRBD1 (6 bases). CDR1 is MNHNS, CDR2 SASEGT, per germline. The V gene lost 1 base and the J gene lost 3 bases, with 12 bases spanning the gap. The CDR3 sequence is 15 residues long. The CDR3 region has the DNA TGTGCCAGCAGTGAAGTCGGCAGGGGAGACACTGAAGCTTTCTTT. Its protein is CASSEVGRGDTEAFF.

The chain is built from TRBV7-2 and TRBJ2-1; D is uncertain. CDR3 length: 12 residues. V lost 1 base, J lost 7 bases, and 5 bases lay in between. Looked up from germline, CDR1 is SGHTA and CDR2 is FQGNSA. The CDR3 loop reads CASSLVMNEQFF. CDR3 nucleotide sequence: TGTGCCAGCAGCTTAGTAATGAATGAGCAGTTCTTC.

The gene calls are TRBV11-2 and TRBJ2-7; D is unresolved. Trimming took 5 bases from V and 3 from J, leaving 8 bases between them. This CDR3 has 12 amino acids. Germline-derived CDR1 and CDR2 are SGHAT and FQNNGV. CDR3 amino acids: CASSPGGYEQYF. The CDR3 region has the DNA TGTGCCAGCAGCCCCGGCGGCTACGAGCAGTACTTC.

For this clone: The sample holds other DNA sequences that translate to the same CDR3. The V and J genes are TRBV4-1 and TRBJ2-7, with D tentatively TRBD2 (5 bases). Per the germline V gene, CDR1 is MGHRA and CDR2 is YSYEKL. Trimming took 1 base from V and 3 from J, leaving 10 bases between them. The CDR3 runs to 14 residues. The CDR3 bases are TGCGCCAGCAGCCAAGGAAGAGGGAGCTACGAGCAGTACTTC. Translating it yields CASSQGRGSYEQYF.

This clone was observed a few times. V and J are TRBV7-8 and TRBJ2-1; 7 bases align to TRBD1. Germline V gene data show CDR1 as SGHVS and CDR2 as FQNEAQ. With V trimmed by 5 bases and J by 9 bases, 1 base remained unmatched. The CDR3 extends over 11 amino acids. The CDR3 nucleotides read TGTGCCAGCAGCCAGGGGGTTGAGCAGTTCTTC. Translation: CASSQGVEQFF.

A remark on this clone: The junction departs from the called germline gene at one end, perhaps through a read error. The V and J genes are TRBV29-1 and TRBJ1-2, with TRBD1 matching 7 bases. CDR1 SQVTM and CDR2 ANQGSEA come from the germline V gene. The CDR3 runs 15 residues. This CDR3 reads CSIEGAPDLPYGYTF. The DNA for the CDR3 is TGCAGCATTGAGGGGGCGCCTGATCTGCCCTATGGCTACACCTTC.

DNA of the CDR3: TGTGCCAGCAGTGAAACAGGTGGGGAAGAACTTACCCCGGAGGCCAATGGCTACACCTTC. Protein product: CASSETGGEELTPEANGYTF. The genes are TRBV6-1 and TRBJ1-2, with a weak D call TRBD1 (5 bases). CDR1 is MNHNS, CDR2 SASEGT, per germline. V was pared by 2 bases and J by 6 bases, with 31 bases between. This CDR3 is 20 amino acids long.

The rearrangement uses TRBV2 and TRBJ2-2; D gene unclear. Trimming took off 5 bases at V and 4 bases at J, with 11 bases between the two ends. Germline V gene data show CDR1 as SNHLY and CDR2 as FYNNEI. The CDR3 spans 14 residues. CDR3 protein: CASSPGFSTGELFF. The CDR3 DNA is TGTGCCAGCAGTCCGGGCTTTAGCACCGGGGAGCTGTTTTTT.

A note on this clone: The same CDR3 also results from other DNA sequences found in this sample. The chain carries TRBV25-1 and TRBJ1-1; D unresolved. The germline V and J ends were trimmed by 3 bases and 1 base, with 3 bases remaining between them. The CDR3 extends over 12 amino acids. The germline gives CDR1 MGHDK, CDR2 SYGVNS. The CDR3, as DNA: TGTGCCAGCAGTGAGACGAACACTGAAGCTTTCTTT. It specifies CASSETNTEAFF.